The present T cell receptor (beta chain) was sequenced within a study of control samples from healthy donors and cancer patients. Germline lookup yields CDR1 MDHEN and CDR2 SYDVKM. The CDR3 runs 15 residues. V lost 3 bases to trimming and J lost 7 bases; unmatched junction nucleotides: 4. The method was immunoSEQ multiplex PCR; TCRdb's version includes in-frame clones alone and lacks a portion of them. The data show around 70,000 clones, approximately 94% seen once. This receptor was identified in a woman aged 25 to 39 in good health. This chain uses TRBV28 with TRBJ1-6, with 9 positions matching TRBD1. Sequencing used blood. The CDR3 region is CASSFRDRANSPLHF. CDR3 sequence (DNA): TGTGCCAGCAGTTTCCGGGACAGGGCAAATTCACCCCTCCACTTT. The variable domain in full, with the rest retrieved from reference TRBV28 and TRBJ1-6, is DVKVTQSSRYLVKRTGEKVFLECVQDMDHENMFWYRQDPGLGLRLIYFSYDVKMKEKGDIPEGYSVSREKKERFSLILESASTNQTSMYLCASSFRDRANSPLHFGNGTRLTVT.